This T cell receptor (beta chain) was sequenced during a study of T cells after yellow fever vaccination. Per germline, CDR1 KGHDR and CDR2 SFDVKD. The CDR3 loop spans 13 amino acids. V was clipped by 3 bases and J by 6 bases; unmatched bases: 3. TCRdb recomputed calls from the 5' RACE reads with MiXCR, one row per CDR3 protein. This table has 400,000 or so distinct CDR3 sequences, around 10% appearing once. This TCR derives from a man between 18 and 35 years old who received the YFV17D yellow fever vaccine. The chain has TRBV24-1 and TRBJ1-1, with 7 bases that match TRBD1. The material sequenced was PBMCs, taken on the day of the first yellow fever vaccination. The CDR3 DNA is TGTGCCACCAGTGATCCGGACAGGCCTGAAGCTTTCTTT. Translation gives CATSDPDRPEAFF.